The entry that follows covers one TCR beta chain sequence. Its antigen is unidentified. V was cut by 5 bases and J by 1 base, with 10 bases left in between. Germline CDR1 GTSNPN, CDR2 SVGIG (reference sequence). The CDR3 covers 13 residues. Generated by immunoSEQ multiplex PCR, the TCRdb table keeps only in-frame clones and is missing some. The table records around 3,700 clones, about 32% of them present only once. The sample originates from a study of T cells in localized non-small cell lung cancer. Study-wide results and caveats: Sequencing covered just one tumor region, so heterogeneity cannot be ruled out. Appearance in adjacent lung was seen for a median around 58 of the top 100 tumor clones. Exceeding tumor, uninvolved adjacent lung had the highest T cell clonality. Longer overall survival accompanied higher blood T cell density.

The chain uses TRBV30 and TRBJ2-3; tentatively, D is TRBD1 (6 bases). The material sequenced was lung tumor tissue, taken before any cancer treatment. The receptor comes from a female donor at least 60 years old with stage I lung adenocarcinoma. The CDR3 nucleotides are TGTGCCTGGGGACGACAGGGCACAGATACGCAGTATTTT. Translated, it gives CAWGRQGTDTQYF.